The rows below give T cell receptor beta chains drawn from one sample of a study of patients and donors after allogeneic stem cell transplantation. TCRdb re-called the RT-PCR reads with MiXCR, one entry per CDR3 protein. This sample carries more than 150,000 distinct CDR3 sequences, approximately 41% of them seen once, and the ten largest clones take 33%. The sample comprised blood, either unsorted or a sorted T cell fraction (not recorded which). The receptors here all came from a human donor who was either an allogeneic HSCT recipient or a stem cell or donor lymphocyte infusion donor (not recorded which). It is not recorded whose cells these are; they may come from a transplant donor. Each CDR3 is given with its conserved first and last residue. The D gene is left open where the match is weak. A clone size is listed for some rows: how often the clone was seen (once, few, many), or a class if it is expanded.

NA | TRBJ1-2 | NA | TRBV6-5 | CASSRTDSNYGYTF | TGTGCCAGCAGTCGCACCGACAGTAACTATGGCTACACCTTC
NA | TRBJ2-7 | NA | TRBV27 | CASSLTRNYEQYF | TGTGCCAGCAGTTTAACACGGAACTACGAGCAGTACTTC
TRBD2 | TRBJ2-1 | few | TRBV14 | CASSLTSAQTYNEQFF | TGTGCCAGCAGCCTCACTAGCGCCCAGACTTACAATGAGCAGTTCTTC
NA | TRBJ1-1 | few | TRBV5-8 | CASTSRLGNTEAFF | TGTGCCAGCACCTCTAGATTGGGAAACACTGAAGCTTTCTTT
NA | TRBJ1-5 | once | TRBV19 | CASSIVGGNGNQPQHF | TGTGCCAGTAGTATAGTAGGAGGCAACGGCAATCAGCCCCAGCATTTT
NA | TRBJ1-1 | few | TRBV6-5 | CASSSGGGSNTEAFF | TGTGCCAGCAGTTCCGGGGGCGGAAGTAACACTGAAGCTTTCTTT
NA | TRBJ1-1 | NA | TRBV7-6 | CASSLVRQVPEAFF | TGTGCCAGCAGCTTAGTCCGGCAGGTCCCTGAAGCTTTCTTT
TRBD2 | TRBJ2-7 | NA | TRBV20-1 | CSARDSLGLARSYEQYF | TGCAGTGCTAGAGATTCACTGGGACTAGCGAGAAGCTACGAGCAGTACTTC
TRBD1 | TRBJ1-2 | few | TRBV29-1 | CSVVPGQLGRGYTF | TGCAGCGTCGTTCCGGGACAGCTGGGCCGGGGCTACACCTTC
NA | TRBJ2-2 | NA | TRBV5-1 | CASSLGDRGNGELFF | TGCGCCAGCAGCCTAGGTGACCGGGGCAACGGGGAGCTGTTTTTT
NA | TRBJ1-2 | few | TRBV27 | CASRNNYGYTF | TGTGCCAGCAGGAATAACTATGGCTACACCTTC
TRBD1 | TRBJ2-7 | NA | TRBV29-1 | CSIGGDRGYEQYF | TGCAGCATTGGAGGGGACAGGGGCTACGAGCAGTACTTC
TRBD1 | TRBJ1-4 | few | TRBV7-2 | CASSSSGGRDEKLFF | TGTGCCAGCAGCTCCTCAGGGGGCAGGGACGAAAAACTGTTTTTT
TRBD1 | TRBJ1-2 | few | TRBV6-2/TRBV6-3 | CASSPPGQGNYGYTF | TGTGCCAGCAGCCCACCCGGACAGGGAAACTATGGCTACACCTTC
NA | TRBJ2-1 | NA | TRBV5-1 | CASSLEGTSSYNEQFF | TGCGCCAGCAGCTTGGAGGGGACGAGCTCCTACAATGAGCAGTTCTTC
NA | TRBJ2-5 | NA | TRBV5-1 | CASSLYPMVGQETQYF | TGCGCCAGCAGCTTGTACCCTATGGTTGGGCAAGAGACCCAGTACTTC
TRBD1 | TRBJ1-2 | few | TRBV5-1 | CASSLESTGVSNYGYTF | TGCGCCAGCAGCTTGGAATCGACAGGGGTGTCTAACTATGGCTACACCTTC
NA | TRBJ1-1 | NA | TRBV14 | CASSLSSEETEAFF | TGTGCCAGCAGCCTTTCCTCTGAAGAAACTGAAGCTTTCTTT
TRBD1 | TRBJ1-2 | NA | TRBV11-3 | CASSSPTGYGYTF | TGTGCCAGCAGCTCGCCGACAGGGTATGGCTACACCTTC
NA | TRBJ2-3 | NA | TRBV5-1 | CASSFAGETDTQYF | TGCGCCAGCAGCTTCGCAGGGGAGACAGATACGCAGTATTTT
NA | TRBJ1-1 | few | TRBV18 | CASSRENGKNTEAFF | TGTGCCAGCTCAAGGGAAAATGGGAAGAACACTGAAGCTTTCTTT
TRBD2 | TRBJ2-5 | NA | TRBV12-3/TRBV12-4 | CASSSRGGEETQYF | TGTGCCAGCAGTTCCCGGGGGGGAGAAGAGACCCAGTACTTC
TRBD1 | TRBJ2-7 | NA | TRBV20-1 | CSARDWDRGSYEQYF | TGCAGTGCTAGAGATTGGGACAGGGGGTCTTACGAGCAGTACTTC
NA | TRBJ2-2 | few | TRBV19 | CASSYRENTGELFF | TGTGCCAGTAGTTACAGGGAGAACACCGGGGAGCTGTTTTTT
NA | TRBJ2-1 | few | TRBV12-3/TRBV12-4 | CASLQLNNEQFF | TGTGCCAGCCTCCAGCTAAACAATGAGCAGTTCTTC
TRBD2 | TRBJ2-1 | NA | TRBV11-2 | CASSRLAGVYNEQFF | TGTGCCAGCAGTAGACTAGCGGGAGTTTACAATGAGCAGTTCTTC
NA | TRBJ2-2 | NA | TRBV29-1 | CSVSRGPTILNTGELFF | TGCAGCGTTAGCAGGGGCCCTACTATACTAAACACCGGGGAGCTGTTTTTT
TRBD1 | TRBJ1-5 | few | TRBV27 | CASSSGQGRYSNQPQHF | TGTGCCAGCAGTTCAGGACAGGGAAGATATAGCAATCAGCCCCAGCATTTT
NA | TRBJ1-5 | NA | TRBV12-3/TRBV12-4 | CASSDRPDQPQHF | TGTGCCAGCAGTGACAGGCCAGATCAGCCCCAGCATTTT
NA | TRBJ1-4 | few | TRBV3-1 | CASSQDRTRDPEKLFF | TGTGCCAGCAGCCAAGATCGTACTAGGGATCCCGAAAAACTGTTTTTT
TRBD1 | TRBJ1-4 | NA | TRBV6-5 | CASRQQGAREKLFF | TGTGCCAGCAGACAACAGGGGGCGAGGGAAAAACTGTTTTTT
NA | TRBJ1-6 | NA | TRBV5-1 | CASSPDGNSPLHF | TGCGCCAGCAGCCCGGACGGAAATTCACCCCTCCACTTT
NA | TRBJ2-2 | few | TRBV19 | CASSISSRRTGELFF | TGTGCCAGTAGTATTTCCAGCCGGAGAACCGGGGAGCTGTTTTTT
TRBD1 | TRBJ1-1 | few | TRBV28 | CASSFGTVAFF | TGTGCCAGCAGTTTCGGGACAGTAGCTTTCTTT
NA | TRBJ2-1 | NA | TRBV5-1 | CASSLPIGPLLNNEQFF | TGCGCCAGCAGCTTGCCGATCGGACCACTACTAAACAATGAGCAGTTCTTC
NA | TRBJ2-7 | NA | TRBV7-6 | CASSLALKTSYEQYF | TGTGCCAGCAGCTTAGCCCTTAAGACGTCCTACGAGCAGTACTTC
NA | TRBJ1-2 | NA | TRBV12-3/TRBV12-4 | CASSLRAEVGYTF | TGTGCCAGCAGTCTCCGGGCAGAGGTCGGCTACACCTTC
TRBD2 | TRBJ2-7 | few | TRBV20-1 | CSASTLAVASEQYF | TGCAGTGCCTCAACTCTAGCGGTTGCGAGCGAGCAGTACTTC
TRBD2 | TRBJ2-1 | few | TRBV7-8 | CASSHTLAGTYNEQFF | TGTGCCAGCAGCCATACACTAGCGGGGACCTACAATGAGCAGTTCTTC
NA | TRBJ1-6 | few | TRBV27 | CASSLGAGSSYNSPLHF | TGTGCCAGCAGTTTAGGTGCGGGTAGCTCCTATAATTCACCCCTCCACTTT